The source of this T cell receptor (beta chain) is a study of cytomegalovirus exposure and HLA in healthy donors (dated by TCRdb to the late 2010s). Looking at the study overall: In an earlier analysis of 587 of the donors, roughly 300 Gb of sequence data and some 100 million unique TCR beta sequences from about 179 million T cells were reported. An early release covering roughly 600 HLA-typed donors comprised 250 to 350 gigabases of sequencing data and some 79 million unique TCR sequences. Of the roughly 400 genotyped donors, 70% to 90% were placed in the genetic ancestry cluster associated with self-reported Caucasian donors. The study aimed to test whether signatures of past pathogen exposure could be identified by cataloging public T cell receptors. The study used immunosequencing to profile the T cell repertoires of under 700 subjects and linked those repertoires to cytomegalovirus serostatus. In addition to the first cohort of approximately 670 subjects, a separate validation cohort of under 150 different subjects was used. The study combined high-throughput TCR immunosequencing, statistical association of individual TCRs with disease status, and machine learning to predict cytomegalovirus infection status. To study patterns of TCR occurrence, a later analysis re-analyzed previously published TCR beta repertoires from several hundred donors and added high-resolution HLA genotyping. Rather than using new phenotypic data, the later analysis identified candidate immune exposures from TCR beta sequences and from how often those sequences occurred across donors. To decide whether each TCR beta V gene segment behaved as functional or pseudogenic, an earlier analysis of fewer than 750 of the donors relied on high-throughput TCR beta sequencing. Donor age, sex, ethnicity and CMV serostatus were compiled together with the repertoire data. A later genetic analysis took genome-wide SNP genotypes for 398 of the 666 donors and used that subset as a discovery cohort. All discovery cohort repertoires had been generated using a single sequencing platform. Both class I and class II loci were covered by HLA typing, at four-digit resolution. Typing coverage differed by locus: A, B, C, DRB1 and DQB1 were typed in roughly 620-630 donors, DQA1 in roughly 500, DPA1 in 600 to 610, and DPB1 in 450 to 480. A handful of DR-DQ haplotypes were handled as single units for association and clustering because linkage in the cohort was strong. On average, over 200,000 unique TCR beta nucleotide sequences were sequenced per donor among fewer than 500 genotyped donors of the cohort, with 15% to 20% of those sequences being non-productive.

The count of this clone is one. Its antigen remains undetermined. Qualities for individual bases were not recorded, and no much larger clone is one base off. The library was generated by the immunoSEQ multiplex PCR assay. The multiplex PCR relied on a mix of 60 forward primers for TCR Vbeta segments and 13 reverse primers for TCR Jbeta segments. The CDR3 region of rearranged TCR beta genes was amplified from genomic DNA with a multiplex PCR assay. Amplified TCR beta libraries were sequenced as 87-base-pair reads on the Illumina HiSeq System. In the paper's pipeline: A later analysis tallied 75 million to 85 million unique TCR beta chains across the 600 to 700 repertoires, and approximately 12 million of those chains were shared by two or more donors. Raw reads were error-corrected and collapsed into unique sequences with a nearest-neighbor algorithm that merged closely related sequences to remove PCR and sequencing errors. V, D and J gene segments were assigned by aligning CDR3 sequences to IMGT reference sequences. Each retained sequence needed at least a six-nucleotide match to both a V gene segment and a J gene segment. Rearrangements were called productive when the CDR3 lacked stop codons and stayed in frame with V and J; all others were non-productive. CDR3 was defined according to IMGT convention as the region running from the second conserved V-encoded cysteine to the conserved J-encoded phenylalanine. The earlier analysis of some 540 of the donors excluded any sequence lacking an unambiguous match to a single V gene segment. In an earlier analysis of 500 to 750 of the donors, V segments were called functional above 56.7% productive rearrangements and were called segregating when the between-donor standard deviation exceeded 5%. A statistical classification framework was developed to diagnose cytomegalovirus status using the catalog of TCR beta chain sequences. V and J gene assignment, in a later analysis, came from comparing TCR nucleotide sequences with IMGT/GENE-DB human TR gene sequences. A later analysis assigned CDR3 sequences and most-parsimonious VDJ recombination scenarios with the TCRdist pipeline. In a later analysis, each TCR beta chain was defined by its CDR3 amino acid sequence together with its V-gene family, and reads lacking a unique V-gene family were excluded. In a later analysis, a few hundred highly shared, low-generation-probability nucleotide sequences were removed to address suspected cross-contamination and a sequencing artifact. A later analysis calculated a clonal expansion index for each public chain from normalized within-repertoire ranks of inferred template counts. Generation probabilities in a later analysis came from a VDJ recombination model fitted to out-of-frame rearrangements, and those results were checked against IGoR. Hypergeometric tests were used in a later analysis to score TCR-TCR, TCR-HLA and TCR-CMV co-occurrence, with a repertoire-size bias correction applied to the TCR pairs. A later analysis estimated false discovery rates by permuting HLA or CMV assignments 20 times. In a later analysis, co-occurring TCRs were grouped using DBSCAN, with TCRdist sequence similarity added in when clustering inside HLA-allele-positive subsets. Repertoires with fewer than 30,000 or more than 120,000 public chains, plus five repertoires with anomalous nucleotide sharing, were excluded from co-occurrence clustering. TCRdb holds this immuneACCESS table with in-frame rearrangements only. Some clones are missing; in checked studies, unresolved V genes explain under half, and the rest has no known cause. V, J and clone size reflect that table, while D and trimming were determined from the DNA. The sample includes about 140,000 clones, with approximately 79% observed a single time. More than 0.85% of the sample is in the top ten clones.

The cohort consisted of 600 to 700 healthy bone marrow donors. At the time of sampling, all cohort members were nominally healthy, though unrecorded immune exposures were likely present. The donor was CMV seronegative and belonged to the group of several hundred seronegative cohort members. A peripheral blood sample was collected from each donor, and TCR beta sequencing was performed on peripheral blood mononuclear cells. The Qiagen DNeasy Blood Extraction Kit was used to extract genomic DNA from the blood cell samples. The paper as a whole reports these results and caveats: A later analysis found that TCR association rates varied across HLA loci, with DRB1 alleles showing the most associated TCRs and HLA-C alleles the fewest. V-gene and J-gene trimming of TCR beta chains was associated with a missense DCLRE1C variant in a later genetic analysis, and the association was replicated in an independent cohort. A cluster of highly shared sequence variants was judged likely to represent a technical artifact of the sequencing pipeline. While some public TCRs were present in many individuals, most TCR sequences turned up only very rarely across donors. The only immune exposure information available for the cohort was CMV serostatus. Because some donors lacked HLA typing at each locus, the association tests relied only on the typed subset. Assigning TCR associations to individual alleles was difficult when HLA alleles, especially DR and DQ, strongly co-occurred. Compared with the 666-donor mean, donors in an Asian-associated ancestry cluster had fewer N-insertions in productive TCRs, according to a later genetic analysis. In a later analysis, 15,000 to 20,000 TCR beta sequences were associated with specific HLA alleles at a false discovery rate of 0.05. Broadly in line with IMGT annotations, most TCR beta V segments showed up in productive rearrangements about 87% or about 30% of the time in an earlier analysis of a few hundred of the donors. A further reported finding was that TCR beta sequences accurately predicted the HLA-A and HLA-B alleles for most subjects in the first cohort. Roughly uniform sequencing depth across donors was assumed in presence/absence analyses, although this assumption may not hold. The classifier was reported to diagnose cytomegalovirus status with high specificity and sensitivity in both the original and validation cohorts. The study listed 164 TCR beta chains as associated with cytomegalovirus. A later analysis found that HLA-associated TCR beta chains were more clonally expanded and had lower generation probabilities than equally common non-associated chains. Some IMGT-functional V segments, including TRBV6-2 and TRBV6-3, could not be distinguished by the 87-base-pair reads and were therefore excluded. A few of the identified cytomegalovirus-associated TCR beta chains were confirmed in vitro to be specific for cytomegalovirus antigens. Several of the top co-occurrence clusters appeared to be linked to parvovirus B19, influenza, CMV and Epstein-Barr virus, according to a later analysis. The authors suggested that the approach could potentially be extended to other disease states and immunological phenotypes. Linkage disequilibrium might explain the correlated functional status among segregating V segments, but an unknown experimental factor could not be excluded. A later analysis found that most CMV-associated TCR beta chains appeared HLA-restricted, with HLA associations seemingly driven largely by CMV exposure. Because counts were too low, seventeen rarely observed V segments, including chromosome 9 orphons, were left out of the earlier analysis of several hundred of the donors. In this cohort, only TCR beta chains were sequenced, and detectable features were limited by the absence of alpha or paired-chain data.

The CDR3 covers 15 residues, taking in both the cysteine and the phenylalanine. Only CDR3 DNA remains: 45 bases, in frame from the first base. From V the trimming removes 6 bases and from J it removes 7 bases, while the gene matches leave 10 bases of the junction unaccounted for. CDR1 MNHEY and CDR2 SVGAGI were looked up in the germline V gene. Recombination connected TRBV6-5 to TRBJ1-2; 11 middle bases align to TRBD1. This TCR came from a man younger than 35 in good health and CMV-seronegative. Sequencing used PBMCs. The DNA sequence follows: TGTGCCAGCAGCCGGACAGGGGGCGCCTTTGGTGGCTACACCTTC. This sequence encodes CASSRTGGAFGGYTF.